The next 11 T cell receptor beta chains were all read from a single sample in a study of blood T cell repertoires in COVID-19. Only in-frame clones appear in the TCRdb table, and some are missing; sequencing was by immunoSEQ multiplex PCR. Among 12,000 to 15,000 clones listed, around 89% were seen once. Sequences were obtained from peripheral blood. The source of these receptors is a human donor in a cohort sampled during active COVID-19.

The CDR3 spells CASSETSGRRGNEQFF. CDR3 DNA: TGTGCCAGCAGCGAGACTAGCGGGAGACGGGGCAATGAGCAGTTCTTC. V usage is TRBV6-6 and J usage is TRBJ2-1; TRBD2 agrees at 12 bases. Losses at the gene ends were 6 bases for V and 6 bases for J; bases not matched to a gene: 9. The germline V gene encodes CDR1 MNHNY and CDR2 SVGAGI (reference sequence). CDR3 length equals 16 residues.

This chain uses TRBV2 with TRBJ1-5; TRBD1 aligns across 10 bases. The V gene's germline CDR1 is SNHLY and CDR2 FYNNEI. Trimming cost V 7 bases and J 6 bases; bases outside gene matches: 9. This CDR3 region has 15 residues. CDR3 bases: TGTGCCAGCAAATCCGGGACAGGGGCCCTTCAGCCCCAGCATTTT. This gives the protein CASKSGTGALQPQHF.

The chain is built from TRBV5-4 and TRBJ2-3; 16 positions match TRBD2. The junction had 3 bases not matched to a gene; V was cut back by 5 bases and J by 3 bases. The CDR3 contains 16 residues. Germline assignment: CDR1 SGHNT and CDR2 YYREEE (reference sequence). CDR3 sequence reads: CASRKGLAGGTDTQYF. Here the CDR3 DNA reads TGTGCCAGCAGGAAGGGACTAGCGGGAGGGACAGATACGCAGTATTTT.

In its sample, this clone was seen once. V is TRBV6-5 and J is TRBJ2-1; D is unresolved. The CDR3 is 14 amino acids. V was trimmed by 5 bases and J by 5 bases, leaving 13 bases between them. Per the germline V gene, CDR1 is MNHEY and CDR2 is SVGAGI. Here the CDR3 reads CASSLKSSHNEQFF. The CDR3, as DNA: TGTGCCAGCAGTCTTAAATCGTCCCACAATGAGCAGTTCTTC.

The rearrangement joins TRBV24-1 to TRBJ2-2; TRBD2 matches at 13 bases. CDR1 is KGHDR and CDR2 is SFDVKD in the germline V gene. Unmatched junction bases numbered 6, after V lost 8 bases and J lost 4 bases. The CDR3 is 16 amino acids. This CDR3 reads CATNDGLAGATGELFF. CDR3 DNA sequence: TGTGCCACCAACGACGGACTAGCGGGAGCCACCGGGGAGCTGTTTTTT.

The CDR3 here is CASSYLQGLNEQFF. CDR3 nucleotides: TGTGCCAGCAGTTACCTGCAGGGGCTGAATGAGCAGTTCTTC. The chain employs TRBV6-6 and TRBJ2-1; the D gene is possibly TRBD1 (6 bases). In germline, CDR1 is MNHNY, CDR2 SVGAGI (reference sequence). The CDR3 length is 14 residues. The ends were cut back, 2 bases at V and 7 bases at J, with 12 bases in the middle.

The chain carries TRBV10-3 and TRBJ2-5; 10 bases match TRBD2. There are 17 residues in the CDR3. V gave up 0 bases and J gave up 4 bases; unmatched junction bases: 8. The V gene's germline CDR1 is ENHRY and CDR2 SYGVKD. CDR3 protein: CAISESSLAGVGETQYF. The CDR3, as DNA: TGTGCCATCAGTGAGTCTTCCCTAGCGGGAGTGGGAGAGACCCAGTACTTC.

The chain employs TRBV7-9 and TRBJ2-5; D perhaps matches TRBD2 (6 bases). The ends were cut back, 0 bases at V and 5 bases at J, with 10 bases in the middle. The CDR3 length is 14 residues. CDR1 is SEHNR and CDR2 is FQNEAQ in the germline V gene (reference sequence). The CDR3 sequence is CASSLASGRETQYF. The CDR3 nucleotides are TGTGCCAGCAGCTTAGCTTCTGGGAGGGAGACCCAGTACTTC.

The V call is TRBV15, the J call TRBJ2-7; TRBD2 aligns across 9 bases. The germline CDR1 and CDR2 sequences are LNHNV and YYDKDF (reference sequence). The CDR3 is 16 amino acids. The V segment lost 0 bases and the J segment 3 bases; nucleotides outside the gene matches: 6. The CDR3 spells CATSRDLASGIYEQYF. As DNA, the CDR3 is TGTGCCACCAGCAGAGATTTGGCTAGCGGGATCTACGAGCAGTACTTC.

The J gene is TRBJ1-3, the V gene TRBV24-1, with TRBD1 as a possible D gene (6 bases). The CDR3 has 14 amino acids. Germline values: CDR1 KGHDR, CDR2 SFDVKD. V was clipped by 6 bases and J by 2 bases, with 10 bases between them. The CDR3: CATSNTGTGNTIYF. CDR3 sequence (DNA): TGTGCCACCAGTAACACAGGGACTGGAAACACCATATATTTT.

The chain has TRBV6-6 and TRBJ2-1; TRBD2 aligns across 9 bases. V was clipped by 6 bases and J by 5 bases; unmatched bases: 2. This CDR3 has 13 residues. The germline CDR1 and CDR2 sequences are MNHNY and SVGAGI (reference sequence). CDR3 sequence: CASRASGNNEQFF. CDR3 DNA sequence: TGTGCCAGCAGGGCTAGCGGGAACAATGAGCAGTTCTTC.